The 25 T cell receptor beta chains reported below all come from one sample, sequenced in a study of T cells expressing NK-cell markers. TCRdb reprocessed the 5' RACE reads and keeps a single row for each CDR3 protein, giving no DNA. Its table records about 380,000 distinct CDR3 sequences. Sequenced input: blood T cells: a sorted CD56 or NKG2C T cell subset, CD4+ or CD8+ T cells, or bulk PBMC T cells (not recorded which). These receptors were collected from a man aged 18 to 70 in good health.

The chain couples TRBV12-3 or TRBV12-4 to TRBJ2-1; the D call from TCRdb, TRBD2, cannot be confirmed without DNA. The CDR3 is 15 amino acids. The CDR3 region is CASSLGTSGYNEQFF.

The V call is TRBV6-5, the J call TRBJ2-5; TCRdb's D call of TRBD1 is untestable without DNA. This CDR3 spans 13 amino acids. Germline V CDR1 and CDR2: MNHEY, SVGAGI. The CDR3 loop is CASSYRGAETQYF.

The chain's CDR3 is CASSLRPRETTGTGELFF. The chain links TRBV5-1 to TRBJ2-2; without DNA, the TCRdb call of TRBD2 cannot be checked. Germline V lookup: CDR1 SGHRS, CDR2 YFSETQ. This CDR3 spans 18 amino acids.

This rearrangement joins TRBV6-1 to TRBJ2-1; TCRdb proposes TRBD1, but this gene call is untestable without DNA. Germline-derived CDR1 and CDR2 are MNHNS and SASEGT. The CDR3 runs 16 residues. The CDR3 loop is CASSEDSTGTYNEQFF.

The chain recombines TRBV23-1 with TRBJ1-4. TRBV23-1 is marked as an open reading frame, function uncertain. The CDR3 is 17 amino acids. CDR3 sequence reads: CASSQTRLEATNEKLFF.

V is TRBV20-1 and J is TRBJ2-7; TCRdb returns TRBD1, unconfirmable since there is no DNA. The CDR3 extends over 16 amino acids. Germline assignment: CDR1 DFQATT and CDR2 SNEGSKA (reference sequence). The CDR3 reads CSARDLTGGSLGEQYF.

The rearrangement uses TRBV7-8 and TRBJ2-5; TCRdb's D call of TRBD1 is untestable without DNA. In germline, CDR1 is SGHVS, CDR2 FQNEAQ. The CDR3 contains 16 residues. This CDR3 is CASSVSPGQRSGPQYF.

The rearrangement links TRBV4-1 to TRBJ2-1; the TRBD1 assignment by TCRdb is unverifiable without DNA. The CDR3 spans 16 residues. The germline V gene encodes CDR1 MGHRA and CDR2 YSYEKL. CDR3 sequence: CASSQRQLPSYNEQFF.

The V gene is TRBV7-2, the J gene TRBJ1-1; TCRdb designates TRBD1, a call that cannot be tested without DNA. This CDR3 is built from 16 residues. The V gene's germline CDR1 is SGHTA and CDR2 FQGNSA. The CDR3 loop is CASSLRGGSGNTEAFF.

This rearrangement joins TRBV7-8 to TRBJ2-7; TCRdb lists TRBD1, though no DNA is available to test this call. Germline V gene lookup returns CDR1 SGHVS and CDR2 FQNEAQ. This CDR3 is built from 14 residues. CDR3 region: CASSLRRGPLEQYF.

V usage is TRBV2 and J usage is TRBJ1-2; the D call from TCRdb, TRBD1, cannot be confirmed without DNA. Germline V gives CDR1 SNHLY, CDR2 FYNNEI. The CDR3 spans 12 residues. The CDR3 reads CASRRVDYGYTF. The full variable domain, with the rest looked up from reference TRBV2 and TRBJ1-2, is EPEVTQTPSHQVTQMGQEVILRCVPISNHLYFYWYRQILGQKVEFLVSFYNNEISEKSEIFDDQFSVERPDGSNFTLKIRSTKLEDSAMYFCASRRVDYGYTFGSGTRLTVV.

The chain links TRBV6-5 to TRBJ2-3; TCRdb selects TRBD2, and the lack of DNA leaves this call unchecked. The germline V gene has CDR1 MNHEY and CDR2 SVGAGI. The CDR3 contains 16 residues. The CDR3 region is CASSRRLAGARDTQYF.

This CDR3 is CASTERINTGELFF. The gene calls are TRBV7-9 and TRBJ2-2. Germline CDR1 SEHNR, CDR2 FQNEAQ (reference sequence). The CDR3 contains 14 residues.

The V and J genes are TRBV5-4 and TRBJ2-3. Per germline, CDR1 SGHNT and CDR2 YYREEE (reference sequence). CDR3 length: 13 residues. CDR3 residues: CASSLPNTDTQYF.

This sequence joins TRBV5-6 and TRBJ2-7; checking the TCRdb D call of TRBD1 is not possible without DNA. Germline V gene data show CDR1 as SGHDT and CDR2 as YYEEEE. The CDR3 is 15 residues long. This CDR3 reads CASIPQGDSTYEQYF.

CDR3 in amino acids: CSARTRANYGYTF. The gene calls are TRBV20-1 and TRBJ1-2; checking the TCRdb D call of TRBD1 is not possible without DNA. CDR3 size: 13 residues. Germline CDR1 DFQATT, CDR2 SNEGSKA (reference sequence).

The chain has TRBV7-2 and TRBJ2-1. This CDR3 has 15 amino acids. Per the germline V gene, CDR1 is SGHTA and CDR2 is FQGNSA. CDR3 protein: CASSPLAGRSGEQFF.

The chain couples TRBV6-5 to TRBJ1-2. This CDR3 region has 14 residues. From germline, CDR1 is MNHEY and CDR2 SVGAGI. CDR3 residues: CASSYEGKGAGYTF.

The chain couples TRBV15 to TRBJ1-2; lacking DNA, the TRBD1 call made by TCRdb goes unchecked. The V gene's germline CDR1 is LNHNV and CDR2 YYDKDF (reference sequence). The CDR3 contains 15 residues. CDR3 sequence reads: CATSRDPTGNDGYTF.

This rearrangement joins TRBV20-1 to TRBJ2-1. The CDR3 has 15 residues. Germline CDR1 DFQATT, CDR2 SNEGSKA (reference sequence). The CDR3 loop reads CSAVWLGRTYNEQFF.

V gene TRBV7-9 combines with J gene TRBJ2-7; TCRdb designates TRBD1, a call that cannot be tested without DNA. The CDR3 covers 16 residues. CDR1 and CDR2 (germline): SEHNR, FQNEAQ (reference sequence). The CDR3 region is CASSLAQTGKTYEQYF.

The V and J genes are TRBV11-3 and TRBJ2-3. CDR3 length: 13 amino acids. The V gene's germline CDR1 is SGHNT and CDR2 YENEEA. The chain's CDR3 is CASSLRQTDTQYF.

The chain has TRBV20-1 and TRBJ2-3; the D call from TCRdb, TRBD2, cannot be confirmed without DNA. The CDR3 runs 20 residues. The V gene's germline CDR1 is DFQATT and CDR2 SNEGSKA (reference sequence). CDR3 protein: CSARDWMEALAGGPADTQYF.

This chain uses TRBV11-1 with TRBJ2-7; without DNA, the TCRdb call of TRBD1 cannot be checked. Germline values: CDR1 SGHAT, CDR2 FQDESV (reference sequence). This CDR3 region has 15 residues. CDR3 protein: CASSPGRTGSYEQYF.

The genes are TRBV12-3 or TRBV12-4 and TRBJ2-7; checking the TCRdb D call of TRBD1 is not possible without DNA. This CDR3 comprises 15 residues. This CDR3 is CASSLRGYSGGEQYF.